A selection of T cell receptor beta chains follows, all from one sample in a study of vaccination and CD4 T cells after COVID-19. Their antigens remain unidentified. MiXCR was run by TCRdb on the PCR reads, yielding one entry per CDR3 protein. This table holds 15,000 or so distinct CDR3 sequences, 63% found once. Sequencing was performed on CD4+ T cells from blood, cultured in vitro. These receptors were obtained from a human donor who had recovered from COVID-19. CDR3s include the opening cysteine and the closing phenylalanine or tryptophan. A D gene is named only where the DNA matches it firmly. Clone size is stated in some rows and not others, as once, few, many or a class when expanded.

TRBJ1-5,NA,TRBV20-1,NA,CSAQPDGHQPQHF,TGCAGTGCCCAACCGGACGGGCACCAGCCCCAGCATTTT
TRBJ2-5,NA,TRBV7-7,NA,CASSLGQGGPETQYF,TGTGCCAGCAGCTTAGGACAGGGAGGGCCGGAGACCCAGTACTTC
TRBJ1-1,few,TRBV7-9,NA,CASRIIRDWENTEAFF,TGTGCCAGCAGAATAATCAGGGATTGGGAGAACACTGAAGCTTTCTTT
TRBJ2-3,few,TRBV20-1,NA,CSAPAVPGVDTQYF,TGCAGTGCTCCCGCTGTCCCGGGGGTAGATACGCAGTATTTT
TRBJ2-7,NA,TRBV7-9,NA,CASSLESTYYEQYF,TGTGCCAGCAGCTTAGAATCCACTTACTACGAGCAGTACTTC
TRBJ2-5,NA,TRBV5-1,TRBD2,CASSFGGAGETQYF,TGCGCCAGCAGCTTCGGGGGGGCTGGGGAGACCCAGTACTTC
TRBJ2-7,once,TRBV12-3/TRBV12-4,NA,CASSFNAGNEQYF,TGTGCCAGCAGTTTTAATGCAGGGAACGAGCAGTACTTC
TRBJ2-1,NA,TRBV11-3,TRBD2,CASSLEFGREGNEQFF,TGTGCCAGCAGCTTAGAATTTGGGAGGGAAGGCAATGAGCAGTTCTTC
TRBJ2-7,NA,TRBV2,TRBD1,CASSGAGGEQYF,TGTGCCAGCAGTGGGGCAGGGGGAGAGCAGTACTTC
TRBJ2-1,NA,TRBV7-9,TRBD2,CASSWGGNYNEQFF,TGTGCCAGCAGCTGGGGGGGAAACTACAATGAGCAGTTCTTC
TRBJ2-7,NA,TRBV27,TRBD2,CASRISGRATEQYF,TGTGCCAGCAGAATCAGCGGGAGGGCCACCGAGCAGTACTTC
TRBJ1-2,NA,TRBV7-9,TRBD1,CASSTRPGWTGGRYGYTF,TGTGCCAGCAGCACAAGGCCGGGGTGGACAGGGGGTCGGTATGGCTACACCTTC
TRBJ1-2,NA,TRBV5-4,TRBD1,CASSLGTGHYGYTF,TGTGCCAGCAGCTTGGGGACAGGGCACTATGGCTACACCTTC
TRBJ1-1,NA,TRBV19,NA,CASKGWATGNTEAFF,TGTGCCAGTAAGGGCTGGGCAACGGGGAACACTGAAGCTTTCTTT
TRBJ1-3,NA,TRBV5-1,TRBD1,CASSRGQGGNTIYF,TGCGCCAGCAGCCGGGGACAGGGAGGAAACACCATATATTTT
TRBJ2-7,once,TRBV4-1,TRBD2,CASSQLPGLAYEQYF,TGCGCCAGCAGCCAACTCCCGGGACTAGCTTACGAGCAGTACTTC
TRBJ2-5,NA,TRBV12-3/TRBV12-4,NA,CASRRHIQETQYF,TGTGCCAGCAGGCGACACATTCAAGAGACCCAGTACTTC
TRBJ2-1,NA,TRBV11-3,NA,CASSRGLLAGDEQFF,TGTGCCAGCAGCCGGGGACTTCTAGCAGGGGATGAGCAGTTCTTC
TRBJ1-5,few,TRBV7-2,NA,CASSYRVNQPQHF,TGTGCCAGCAGTTACAGAGTAAATCAGCCCCAGCATTTT
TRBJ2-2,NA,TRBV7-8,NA,CASSPQVTGELFF,TGTGCCAGCAGCCCCCAGGTGACCGGGGAGCTGTTTTTT
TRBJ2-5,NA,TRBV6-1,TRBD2,CASRGLAGWGETQYF,TGTGCCAGCAGGGGACTAGCGGGATGGGGAGAGACCCAGTACTTC
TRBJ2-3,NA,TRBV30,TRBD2,CAWTHREGTQYF,TGTGCCTGGACCCACCGGGAGGGTACGCAGTATTTT
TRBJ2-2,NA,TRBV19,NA,CASSVYYGTGELFF,TGTGCCAGTAGCGTCTACTATGGAACCGGGGAGCTGTTTTTT
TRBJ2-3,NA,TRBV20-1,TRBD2,CSARSGLAGLIDTQYF,TGCAGTGCTAGATCGGGACTAGCGGGTTTGATAGATACGCAGTATTTT
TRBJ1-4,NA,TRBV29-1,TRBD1,CSGGQGAGEKLFF,TGCAGCGGGGGACAGGGGGCTGGTGAAAAACTGTTTTTT
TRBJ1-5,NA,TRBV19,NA,CASSSSTNQPQHF,TGTGCCAGTAGTTCCTCGACTAATCAGCCCCAGCATTTT
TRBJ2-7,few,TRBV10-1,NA,CASSDGSGVWSEEQYF,TGCGCCAGCAGTGACGGATCGGGAGTTTGGTCGGAGGAGCAGTACTTC